The sequence of this TCR beta chain was determined in a study of human T cells and chemical hapten exposure. This CDR3 is built from 16 residues. Trimming stripped 1 base from V and 4 bases from J, with 14 bases between. Time point denoted: pre-sensitization, week 0. Treatment reported: therapeutic diphenylcyclopropenone sensitization with weekly scalp DPC. MiXCR, applied by TCRdb to the RACE reads, yields one record per CDR3 protein. The data hold approximately 320,000 distinct CDR3 sequences, with 5% to 6.5% observed a single time. The table lists this clonotype with many counts. The chain uses TRBV12-3 or TRBV12-4 and TRBJ1-5; a possible D gene is TRBD1 (5 bases). This TCR was recovered from a woman aged 18-29 years with alopecia areata. Some clones in this sample may be carry-over from other donors' samples. Material: whole blood, obtained in connection with sensitization to the hapten diphenylcyclopropenone (DPC). CDR3 sequence reads: CASSLEEGMGNQPQHF. The CDR3 DNA sequence: TGTGCCAGCAGTTTAGAAGAGGGGATGGGAAATCAGCCCCAGCATTTT.